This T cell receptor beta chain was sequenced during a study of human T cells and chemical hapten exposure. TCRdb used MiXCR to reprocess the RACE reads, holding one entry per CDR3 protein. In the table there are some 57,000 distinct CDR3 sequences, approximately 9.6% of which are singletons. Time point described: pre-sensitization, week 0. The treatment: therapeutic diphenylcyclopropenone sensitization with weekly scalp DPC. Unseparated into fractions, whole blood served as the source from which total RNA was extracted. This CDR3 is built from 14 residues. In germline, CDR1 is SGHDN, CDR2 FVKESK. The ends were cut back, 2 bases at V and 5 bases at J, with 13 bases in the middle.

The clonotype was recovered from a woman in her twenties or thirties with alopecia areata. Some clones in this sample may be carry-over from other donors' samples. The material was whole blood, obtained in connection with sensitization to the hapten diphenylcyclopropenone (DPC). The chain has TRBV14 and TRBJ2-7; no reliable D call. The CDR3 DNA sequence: TGTGCCAGCAGCCAACTAGATACTCGGCACGAGCAGTACTTC. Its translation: CASSQLDTRHEQYF.